The clone carrying this T cell receptor beta chain came up once. These data belong to a study of blood T cell repertoires in COVID-19. There are 14 residues in the CDR3. Per the germline V gene, CDR1 is LGHDT and CDR2 is YNNKEL (reference sequence). V lost 8 bases to trimming and J lost 0 bases; unmatched junction nucleotides: 4. Original data processing: The authors estimated nucleated cell counts from reference gene primer amplification. Method: immunoSEQ multiplex PCR; TCRdb's copy keeps in-frame clones and lacks some. V and J calls and clone size follow that table, whereas D and trimming were derived from the DNA. The sample has tens of thousands of clones; 81% are singletons.

The rearrangement uses TRBV3-1 (or the pseudogene TRBV3-2) and TRBJ1-3, with 7 bases identical to TRBD1. The sample was peripheral blood. This clonotype originated in a human donor in a cohort sampled during active COVID-19. CDR3 nucleotides: TGTGCCAGCGAACCAGGGGGCTCTGGAAACACCATATATTTT. This encodes CASEPGGSGNTIYF.